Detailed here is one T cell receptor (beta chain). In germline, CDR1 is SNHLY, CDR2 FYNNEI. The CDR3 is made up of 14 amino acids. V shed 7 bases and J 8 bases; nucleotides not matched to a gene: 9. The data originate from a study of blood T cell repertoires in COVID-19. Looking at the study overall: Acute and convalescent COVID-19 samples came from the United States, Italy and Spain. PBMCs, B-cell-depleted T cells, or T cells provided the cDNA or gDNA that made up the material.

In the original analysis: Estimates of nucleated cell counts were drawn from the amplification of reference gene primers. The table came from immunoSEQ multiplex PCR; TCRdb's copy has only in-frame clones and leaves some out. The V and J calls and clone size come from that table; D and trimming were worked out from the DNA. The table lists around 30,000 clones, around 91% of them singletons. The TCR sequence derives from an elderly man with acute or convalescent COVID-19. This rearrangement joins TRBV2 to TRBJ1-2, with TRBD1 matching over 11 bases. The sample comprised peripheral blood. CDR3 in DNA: TGTGCCAGCATCTGGACAGGGGGCATTCGCGGCTACACCTTC. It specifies CASIWTGGIRGYTF.